This passage covers 27 T cell receptor beta chains from one sample sequenced in a study of blood T cells in healthy people across ages. Together with a sample-barcoded 5' primer, a J-beta primer mix was included in a second PCR lasting roughly 6 to 12 cycles. TCRdb reanalysed the 5' RACE reads using MiXCR and keeps one entry per CDR3 protein. The sample has approximately 730,000 distinct CDR3 sequences; roughly 41% are singletons. The specimen sequenced was blood. All receptors come from a woman aged 60-70 years in good health.

This clonotype came up many times. The chain uses TRBV20-1 and TRBJ2-7, with 8 bases lining up with TRBD2. Germline lookup yields CDR1 DFQATT and CDR2 SNEGSKA (reference sequence). V shed 6 bases, J shed 4 bases, and the junction held 8 bases outside the gene matches. The CDR3 contains 13 residues. The CDR3 region is CSAPGTSGYEQYF. DNA for the CDR3: TGCAGTGCACCCGGGACTAGTGGTTACGAGCAGTACTTC.

The CDR3 region has the DNA TGTGCCAGCAGTTTAGGCCGGGGGGAGGGAGAGACCCAGTACTTC. Translating gives CASSLGRGEGETQYF. V gene TRBV12-3 or TRBV12-4 combines with J gene TRBJ2-5, with 7 nucleotides matching TRBD2. The V segment lost 1 base and the J segment 4 bases; nucleotides outside the gene matches: 6. CDR3 size: 15 residues.

This clonotype occurred a few times. The chain links TRBV6-5 to TRBJ2-5, with D perhaps matching TRBD2 (6 bases). Germline V gene sequence: CDR1 MNHEY, CDR2 SVGAGI. V shed 4 bases and J shed 9 bases, with 21 bases lying between them. This CDR3 region has 15 residues. The CDR3 DNA follows: TGTGCCAGCAGTTCACAACTAGCCTATGAGTCGGCCCAGTACTTC. Translating it yields CASSSQLAYESAQYF.

Comment on this clonotype: One junction end does not reproduce the germline sequence, and a read error may be involved. The gene calls are TRBV6-6 and TRBJ2-4; 9 nucleotides agree with TRBD1. Gene TRBJ2-7 matches the end of the DNA better, so the J call may be wrong. The CDR3 has 15 residues. Per germline, CDR1 MNHNY and CDR2 SVGAGI (reference sequence). CDR3 sequence: CVSRPRSQGADEQYF. For the CDR3, the DNA is TGTGTCAGCAGGCCTCGCTCACAGGGGGCAGACGAGCAGTACTTC.

This chain uses TRBV25-1 with TRBJ2-7, with TRBD2 matching 12 bases. V was clipped by 9 bases and J by 6 bases; unmatched bases: 12. CDR3 size: 15 residues. The germline CDR1 and CDR2 sequences are MGHDK and SYGVNS. The CDR3 sequence is CASQTSGSIGREQYF. CDR3 DNA sequence: TGTGCCAGTCAGACTAGCGGGAGTATAGGGCGCGAGCAGTACTTC.

V and J are TRBV20-1 and TRBJ2-3; 10 positions agree with TRBD1. The CDR3 runs to 16 residues. CDR1 is DFQATT and CDR2 is SNEGSKA in the germline V gene (reference sequence). The trim removed 4 bases at V and 6 bases at J, leaving 13 bases unmatched. The CDR3 protein is CSATGGDRGSRDTQYF. CDR3 nucleotide sequence: TGCAGTGCTACAGGAGGGGACAGGGGTTCGAGGGATACGCAGTATTTT.

Of note for this clonotype: This clone may be a read error of a much larger clone one base away. This chain uses TRBV20-1 with TRBJ2-5; TRBD2 aligns across 7 bases. The J call may be in error: the DNA end matches TRBJ2-1 better. From germline, CDR1 is DFQATT and CDR2 SNEGSKA (reference sequence). The CDR3 length is 13 residues. The CDR3 DNA sequence: TGCAGTGGGCGGCTAGCGGTCCAAGAGACCCAGTTCTTC. Protein: CSGRLAVQETQFF.

CDR3 in amino acids: CASGLVSGANYGYTF. CDR3 coding DNA: TGTGCTAGTGGTTTGGTATCGGGGGCTAACTATGGCTACACCTTC. The chain recombines TRBV12-5 with TRBJ1-2; tentative D call: TRBD1 (5 bases). The CDR3 sequence is 15 residues long. V lost 0 bases, J lost 0 bases, and 8 bases lay in between. Germline V gene data show CDR1 as LGHNT and CDR2 as FRNRAP. Full variable domain (remainder filled in from reference TRBV12-5 and TRBJ1-2): DARVTQTPRHKVTEMGQEVTMRCQPILGHNTVFWYRQTMMQGLELLAYFRNRAPLDDSGMPKDRFSAEMPDATLATLKIQPSEPRDSAVYFCASGLVSGANYGYTFGSGTRLTVV.

This clonotype was counted only a few times. CDR3 in amino acids: CASSLVGQGSEQFF. The CDR3 DNA reads as TGTGCCAGCAGCTTGGTGGGACAGGGGTCGGAGCAGTTCTTC. This chain joins TRBV5-6 and TRBJ2-1; 10 bases are shared with TRBD1. The CDR3 runs to 14 residues. Germline CDR1 SGHDT, CDR2 YYEEEE. J was trimmed by 10 bases and V by 0 bases; bases with no gene match: 4. Full variable domain (remainder filled in from reference TRBV5-6 and TRBJ2-1): DAGVTQSPTHLIKTRGQQVTLRCSPKSGHDTVSWYQQALGQGPQFIFQYYEEEERQRGNFPDRFSGHQFPNYSSELNVNALLLGDSALYLCASSLVGQGSEQFFGPGTRLTVL.

In this sample, this clonotype turned up many times. This rearrangement joins TRBV12-3 or TRBV12-4 to TRBJ2-7; 9 bases fit TRBD2. This CDR3 spans 15 amino acids. J was trimmed by 2 bases and V by 5 bases; bases with no gene match: 7. Written as DNA, the CDR3 is TGTGCCAGCAGTATTTCACTAGCGGGCACCTACGAGCAGTACTTC. This codes for CASSISLAGTYEQYF.

The chain recombines TRBV5-1 with TRBJ2-5; TRBD2 is a possible D gene (6 bases). Per the germline V gene, CDR1 is SGHRS and CDR2 is YFSETQ. This CDR3 has 16 amino acids. Trimming removed 5 bases from V and 5 bases from J, with 22 bases in between. The DNA for the CDR3 is TGCGCCAGCAGGGGGAATAGGGCGGGACCAGAGGAGACCCAGTACTTC. It translates to CASRGNRAGPEETQYF.

This clonotype was observed a handful of times. The chain carries TRBV3-1 and TRBJ2-3; unclear D gene. The CDR3 is 13 amino acids. V lost 4 bases and J 10 bases, leaving 15 bases between the germline ends. Germline V gene sequence: CDR1 LGHDT, CDR2 YNNKEL (reference sequence). CDR3 in DNA: TGTGCCAGCAGCCCCACGGGCGAGGAAGCGCAGTATTTT. Its translation is CASSPTGEEAQYF.

The count of this clonotype is one. The rearrangement joins TRBV27 to TRBJ1-2, with no clear D. The CDR3 runs to 13 residues. The germline CDR1 and CDR2 sequences are MNHEY and SMNVEV (reference sequence). Trimming cost V 3 bases and J 12 bases, with 17 bases left between them. CDR3 in DNA: TGTGCCAGCAGTTTTCCGACGGGCGGAGGCCACACCTTC. Protein sequence: CASSFPTGGGHTF.

This clonotype was counted a few times. V gene TRBV20-1 combines with J gene TRBJ2-3; D is unclear. V shed 6 bases and J shed 8 bases, with 15 bases lying between them. CDR1 is DFQATT, CDR2 SNEGSKA, per germline (reference sequence). The CDR3 runs to 12 residues. The CDR3 nucleotides read TGCAGTGCCCCGGGCCTGGGGTCTACGCAGTATTTT. It yields the protein CSAPGLGSTQYF.

The J gene is TRBJ2-3, the V gene TRBV7-2; the match to TRBD2 covers 8 bases. Germline assignment: CDR1 SGHTA and CDR2 FQGNSA. This CDR3 spans 19 amino acids. V lost 5 bases, J lost 5 bases, and 21 bases stayed unmatched. This CDR3 is CASSRTTYSSGPPRDTQYF. CDR3 in DNA: TGTGCCAGCAGCCGGACGACCTACTCTAGCGGGCCTCCAAGAGATACGCAGTATTTT.

This clonotype has ten or more counts. The gene calls are TRBV12-3 or TRBV12-4 and TRBJ2-3; no clear D. The CDR3 is 13 residues long. Trimming took off 3 bases at V and 2 bases at J, with 6 bases between the two ends. The CDR3 coding sequence is TGTGCCAGCAGTTTCGACACCACAGATACGCAGTATTTT. Translated, it gives CASSFDTTDTQYF.

The CDR3 here is CASSLLTKDGYEQYF. CDR3 sequence (DNA): TGTGCCAGCAGTTTATTAACCAAAGACGGCTACGAGCAGTACTTC. This chain uses TRBV28 with TRBJ2-7; D is undetermined. This CDR3 contains 15 residues. Germline CDR1 MDHEN, CDR2 SYDVKM. The V end was cut by 1 base, the J end by 3 bases, with 13 bases between.

This clonotype was seen a few times. The chain is built from TRBV6-5 and TRBJ2-4; a possible D gene is TRBD2 (6 bases). CDR1 and CDR2 from the germline V gene are MNHEY and SVGAGI. The CDR3 runs 16 residues. The germline V and J ends were trimmed by 6 bases and 1 base, with 16 bases remaining between them. Written as DNA, the CDR3 is TGTGCCAGCAGCCCCGGAGGGTTGGGGGCCAAAAACATTCAGTACTTC. Amino acids: CASSPGGLGAKNIQYF.

Only a few counts were recorded for this clonotype. The rearrangement uses TRBV7-2 and TRBJ2-1, with D possibly matching TRBD2 (6 bases). Looked up from germline, CDR1 is SGHTA and CDR2 is FQGNSA. The CDR3 consists of 15 residues. V was clipped by 1 base and J by 3 bases, with 10 bases between them. Here the CDR3 reads CASSLGAGSYNEQFF. The CDR3 DNA reads TGTGCCAGCAGCTTAGGTGCGGGGAGCTACAATGAGCAGTTCTTC.

J is TRBJ2-7 and V is TRBV6-2 or TRBV6-3; D is unclear. Looked up from germline, CDR1 is MNHEY and CDR2 is SVGEGT. The CDR3 extends over 14 amino acids. Deletions cut 5 bases from V and 0 bases from J, with 11 bases between. CDR3 sequence: CASSDGHRSYEQYF. The CDR3 nucleotides read TGTGCCAGCAGTGACGGGCACCGCTCCTACGAGCAGTACTTC.

Note on this clonotype: A much larger clone is a single base away; this may be a read error. The chain combines TRBV7-2 with TRBJ2-1; TRBD1 matches at 8 bases. The CDR3 runs to 15 residues. The germline V gene has CDR1 SGHTA and CDR2 FQGNSA. As DNA, the CDR3 is TGTGCCAGCAGCTCGGACAGGGCTCGGCGCAATGAGCGGTTCTTC. Its translation: CASSSDRARRNERFF.

J is TRBJ2-1 and V is TRBV7-2; 9 bases agree with TRBD1. V was clipped by 5 bases and J by 3 bases; unmatched bases: 5. The CDR3 covers 15 residues. CDR1 is SGHTA and CDR2 is FQGNSA in the germline V gene. Written as DNA, the CDR3 is TGTGCCAGCAGCCAGGGACAGGGTGGCTACAATGAGCAGTTCTTC. This gives the protein CASSQGQGGYNEQFF. Looking up the rest from reference TRBV7-2 and TRBJ2-1 gives the full variable domain: GAGVSQSPSNKVTEKGKDVELRCDPISGHTALYWYRQSLGQGLEFLIYFQGNSAPDKSGLPSDRFSAERTGGSVSTLTIQRTQQEDSAVYLCASSQGQGGYNEQFFGPGTRLTVL.

The chain carries TRBV20-1 and TRBJ2-2, with unresolved D. The CDR3 has 14 amino acids. Germline V CDR1 and CDR2: DFQATT, SNEGSKA (reference sequence). The V gene lost 6 bases and the J gene lost 0 bases, with 11 bases spanning the gap. The CDR3 DNA is TGCAGTGCCCCGGGTTGGACGAACACCGGGGAGCTGTTTTTT. This codes for CSAPGWTNTGELFF.

Of note for this clonotype: The germline gene is not matched at one end of the junction; a read error may be the cause. This chain uses TRBV27 with TRBJ1-2; the D gene is possibly TRBD1 (6 bases). Germline V gene lookup returns CDR1 MNHEY and CDR2 SMNVEV (reference sequence). The CDR3 spans 14 residues. CDR3 coding DNA: TGTTCCAGCAGTTTATCGGGACAAAACTATGGCTACACCTTC. This codes for CSSSLSGQNYGYTF.

This clonotype turned up a few times. The rearrangement joins TRBV11-2 to TRBJ2-1; TRBD2 agrees at 10 bases. CDR1 and CDR2 from the germline V gene are SGHAT and FQNNGV. This CDR3 has 14 residues. The V and J ends lost 4 bases and 9 bases, in that order; junction bases with no gene match: 6. CDR3 sequence reads: CASSSLAGWGEQFF. The DNA of the CDR3 is TGTGCCAGCAGCTCACTAGCGGGATGGGGTGAGCAGTTCTTC.

DNA for the CDR3: TGTGCCAGCAGTTTATGGGGAAGGGACAGGGTCCTTTTCTCCTACGAGCAGTACTTC. Translating it yields CASSLWGRDRVLFSYEQYF. The chain joins TRBV12-3 or TRBV12-4 to TRBJ2-7; 9 bases fit TRBD1. The CDR3 spans 19 residues. V dropped 2 bases and J dropped 0; count of bases not matched to a gene: 14.

A word on this clonotype: A read error may be the cause here, since a much bigger clone is one base away. The V gene is TRBV29-1, the J gene TRBJ2-3, with D uncertain. V shed 3 bases and J shed 2 bases, with 15 bases lying between them. CDR3 length equals 15 residues. Germline-derived CDR1 and CDR2 are SQVTM and ANQGSEA. CDR3 amino acids: CSVECGGGITDTQYF. Written as DNA, the CDR3 is TGCAGCGTTGAGTGCGGCGGTGGGATCACAGATACGCAGTATTTT.